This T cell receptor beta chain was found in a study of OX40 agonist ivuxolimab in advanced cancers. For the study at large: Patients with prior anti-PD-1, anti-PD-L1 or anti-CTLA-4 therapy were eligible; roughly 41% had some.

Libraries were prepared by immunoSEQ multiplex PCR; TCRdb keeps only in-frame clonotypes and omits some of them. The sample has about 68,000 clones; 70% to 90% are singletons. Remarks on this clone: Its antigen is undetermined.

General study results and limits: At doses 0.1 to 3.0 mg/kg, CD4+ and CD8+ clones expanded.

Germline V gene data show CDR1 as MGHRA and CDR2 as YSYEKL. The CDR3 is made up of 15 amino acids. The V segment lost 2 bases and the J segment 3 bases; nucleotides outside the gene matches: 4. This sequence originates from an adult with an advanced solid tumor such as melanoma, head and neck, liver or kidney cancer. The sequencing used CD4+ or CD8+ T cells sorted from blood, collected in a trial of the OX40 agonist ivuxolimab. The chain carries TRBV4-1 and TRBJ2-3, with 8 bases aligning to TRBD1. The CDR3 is CASSQQGAPTDTQYF. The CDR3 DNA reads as TGCGCCAGCAGCCAACAGGGGGCCCCTACAGATACGCAGTATTTT.